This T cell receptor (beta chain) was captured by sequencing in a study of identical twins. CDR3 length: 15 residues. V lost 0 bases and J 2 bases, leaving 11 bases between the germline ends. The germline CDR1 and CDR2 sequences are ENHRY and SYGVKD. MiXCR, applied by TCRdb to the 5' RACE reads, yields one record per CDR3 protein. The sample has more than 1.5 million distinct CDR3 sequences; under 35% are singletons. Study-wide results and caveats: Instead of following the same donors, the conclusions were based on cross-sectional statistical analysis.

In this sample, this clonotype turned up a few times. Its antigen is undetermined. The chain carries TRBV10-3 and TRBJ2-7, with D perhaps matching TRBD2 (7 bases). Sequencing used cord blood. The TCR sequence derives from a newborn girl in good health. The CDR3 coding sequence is TGTGCCATCAGTGAGTCGGGGGGGGCTACCTACGAGCAGTACTTC. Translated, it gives CAISESGGATYEQYF.